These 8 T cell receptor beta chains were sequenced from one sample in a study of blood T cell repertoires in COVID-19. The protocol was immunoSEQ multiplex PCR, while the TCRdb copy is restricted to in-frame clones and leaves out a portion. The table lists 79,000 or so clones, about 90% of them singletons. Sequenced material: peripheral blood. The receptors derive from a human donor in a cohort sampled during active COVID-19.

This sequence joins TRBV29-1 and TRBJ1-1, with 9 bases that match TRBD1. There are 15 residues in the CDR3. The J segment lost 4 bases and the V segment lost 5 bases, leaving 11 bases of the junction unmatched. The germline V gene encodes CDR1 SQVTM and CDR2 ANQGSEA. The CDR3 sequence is CSVTTGGGGVTEAFF. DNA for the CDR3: TGCAGCGTTACCACAGGGGGCGGAGGTGTCACTGAAGCTTTCTTT.

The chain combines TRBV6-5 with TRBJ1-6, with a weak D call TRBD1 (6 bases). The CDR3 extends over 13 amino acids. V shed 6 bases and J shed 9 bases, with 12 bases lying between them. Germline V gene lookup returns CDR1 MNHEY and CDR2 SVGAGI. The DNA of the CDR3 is TGTGCCAGCAGCCAATACAGGGTTTCACCCCTCCACTTT. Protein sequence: CASSQYRVSPLHF.

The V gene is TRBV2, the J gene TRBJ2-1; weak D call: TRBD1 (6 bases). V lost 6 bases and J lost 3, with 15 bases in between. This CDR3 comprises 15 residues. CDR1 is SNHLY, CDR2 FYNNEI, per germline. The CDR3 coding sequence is TGTGCCAGCAGGCCCAGACAGGCCCGCTACAATGAGCAGTTCTTC. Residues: CASRPRQARYNEQFF.

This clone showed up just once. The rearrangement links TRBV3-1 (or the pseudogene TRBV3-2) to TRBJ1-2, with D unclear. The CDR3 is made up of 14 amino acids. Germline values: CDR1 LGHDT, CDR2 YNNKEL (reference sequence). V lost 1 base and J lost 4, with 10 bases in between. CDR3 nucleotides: TGTGCCAGCAGCCAAGCGGGAGGCTTCTATGGCTACACCTTC. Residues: CASSQAGGFYGYTF.

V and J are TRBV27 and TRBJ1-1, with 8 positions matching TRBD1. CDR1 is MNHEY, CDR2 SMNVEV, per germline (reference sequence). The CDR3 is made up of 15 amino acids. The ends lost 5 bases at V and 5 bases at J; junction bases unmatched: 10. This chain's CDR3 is CASSPGQGLVTEAFF. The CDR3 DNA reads TGTGCCAGCAGTCCCGGACAGGGATTAGTGACTGAAGCTTTCTTT.

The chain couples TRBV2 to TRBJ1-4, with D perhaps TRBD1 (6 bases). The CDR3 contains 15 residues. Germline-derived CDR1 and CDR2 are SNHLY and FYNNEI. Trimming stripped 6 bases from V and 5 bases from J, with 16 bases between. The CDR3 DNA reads TGTGCCAGCAGGGCAGGGGACATCTTGAATGAAAAACTGTTTTTT. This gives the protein CASRAGDILNEKLFF.

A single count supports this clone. The CDR3 region has the DNA TGTGCCAGCAGCTTGAACAGCCATAATTCACCCCTCCACTTT. This encodes CASSLNSHNSPLHF. The chain has TRBV7-3 and TRBJ1-6; D ambiguous. With 3 bases removed from V and 5 bases from J, the gap between germline ends came to 8 bases. Germline values: CDR1 SGHTA, CDR2 FQGTGA. There are 14 residues in the CDR3.

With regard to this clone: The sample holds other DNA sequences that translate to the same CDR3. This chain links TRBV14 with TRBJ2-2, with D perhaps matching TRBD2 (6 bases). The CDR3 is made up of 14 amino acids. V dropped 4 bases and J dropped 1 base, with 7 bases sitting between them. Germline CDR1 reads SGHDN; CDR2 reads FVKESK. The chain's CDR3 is CASSRAGNTGELFF. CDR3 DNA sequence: TGTGCCAGCAGCCGAGCGGGGAACACCGGGGAGCTGTTTTTT.